This T cell receptor (beta chain) was sequenced during a study of blood T cell repertoires in COVID-19. A note on this clone: The junction does not match germline at one end; this may be a read error.

Germline loops: CDR1 SSHAT, CDR2 FNYEAQ (reference sequence). The CDR3 spans 15 residues. Method: immunoSEQ multiplex PCR; TCRdb's copy keeps in-frame clones and lacks some. Of tens of thousands of clones listed, about 85% are singletons. The chain links TRBV7-7 to TRBJ2-7; 7 bases map to TRBD2. Sequencing was carried out using peripheral blood. The origin of this receptor is a human donor with acute or convalescent COVID-19. The donor label of this sample is uncertain. The CDR3 here is CASSPLGGYPQEQYF. The CDR3 DNA reads TGTGCTAGCAGCCCCTTGGGGGGGTACCCGCAAGAGCAGTACTTC.